This entry features one T cell receptor beta chain sequence. This clone was picked up a small number of times. There is no known antigen for this receptor. No base quality values were provided; no much bigger clone lies one nucleotide off. A distance of 23 bases separates the germline ends of V and J, which lose 10 bases and 4 bases respectively. The germline V gene specifies SNHLY as CDR1 and FYNNEI as CDR2. The CDR3 has 17 amino acids, counting the end cysteine and phenylalanine. CDR3 DNA is the only sequence kept; it has 51 bases, read in frame from the first base. In the prospective study, participants were about 18 to 100 years old, resided in about two dozen geographic areas of the United States, and were enrolled through a virtual design. Cohort assignment in the prospective study relied on participant-reported clinical history from a screening survey and a study questionnaire. Exposed participants had been in contact, within 2 weeks of entering the study, with a person who had a PCR-confirmed or clinician-diagnosed case of COVID-19. In the prospective study, mobile phlebotomists collected whole blood, serum and a nasopharyngeal or oropharyngeal swab from each participant. Prospective study participants could optionally give additional blood draws and questionnaires over an approximately two-month period. Blood samples from the prospective study were shipped frozen or at room temperature prior to DNA extraction.

The immunoSEQ Assay, a bias-controlled multiplex PCR, was used to amplify TCRbeta CDR3 regions from genomic DNA. The original methods were these. Within the assay, amplification of reference gene primers was used to estimate how many nucleated cells each sample contained. Sequence reads were collapsed and filtered to measure the absolute abundance of every unique TCRbeta CDR3 rearrangement. For each sample, productive Simpson clonality was calculated as the square root of Simpson's diversity index over productive rearrangements. TCRdb stores this immuneACCESS table with in-frame sequences only. Part of the clones is absent; in the studies checked, under half of the shortfall reflects unresolved V genes, and no reason is known for the rest. That table supplies the V and J calls and clone size; D and trimming were determined from the DNA. This sample gives about 280,000 clones in total; roughly 80% of them show up just once. The ten largest clones capture 4.5% to 6% of the sample.

The entry originates in a study of blood T cell repertoires in COVID-19 (TCRdb year 2020). Concerning the study at large: Samples from collaborators originated in the United States, Italy and Spain and spanned both the acute and convalescent phases of COVID-19. Deeply sampled blood TCRbeta repertoires from subjects exposed to, actively infected with, or recovered from COVID-19 were included in the dataset. HLA class I and class II types, where available, came from metadata supplied by the sample provider rather than from assay-based typing. Samples came from the ongoing ImmuneRACE study (first 160 participants) plus 1,254 subjects from 6 global collaborators. Sample metadata almost always included a de-identified subject ID, COVID-19 status, age in years and sex. The repertoires were released in a freely available public database intended as a resource for research on the immune response to SARS-CoV-2. The material from the prospective study consisted of cDNA or gDNA derived from T cells, B-cell-depleted T cells, or PBMCs. What the authors observed across the whole study: The amount of clinical and demographic metadata varied by source and participant and was provided uncurated.

This clonotype was obtained from a man aged 40-50 years who had been exposed to COVID-19. This chain joins TRBV2 to TRBJ1-6; matching of 5 bases hints at TRBD1 as the D gene. Sequencing was done on a sample of PBMCs or T cells enriched from blood (not recorded which). This receptor carries the CDR3 CAIRRQFGAGYNSPLHF. The sequenced DNA: TGTGCCATACGCCGTCAATTCGGGGCGGGATATAATTCACCCCTCCACTTT.